Each of the 13 T cell receptor beta chains below was sequenced from the same sample in a study of cytotoxic CD8 clonotypes in ibrutinib-treated CLL. Using immunoSEQ multiplex PCR, the repertoire was profiled, and TCRdb retains in-frame clones only, with some absent. This sample has about 310,000 clones, with 70% to 80% found just once. Sequenced material: PBMCs, taken before ibrutinib treatment. The receptors shown here come from a human donor with chronic lymphocytic leukemia.

The V gene is TRBV5-6, the J gene TRBJ2-2; D not certain. Germline CDR1 SGHDT, CDR2 YYEEEE. Trimming shortened V by 3 bases and J by 3 bases, and 15 bases separated the two germline ends. There are 16 residues in the CDR3. The DNA for the CDR3 is TGTGCCAGCAGCTCCCCCTGGCGATTAGACACCGGGGAGCTGTTTTTT. Its protein product is CASSSPWRLDTGELFF.

The chain joins TRBV5-4 to TRBJ1-2; D is perhaps TRBD1 (6 bases). This CDR3 is 16 amino acids long. CDR1 is SGHNT, CDR2 YYREEE, per germline (reference sequence). V dropped 0 bases and J dropped 3 bases, with 15 bases sitting between them. CDR3 DNA sequence: TGTGCCAGCAGCTTGGGAGGGGGGACGGGGTACTATGGCTACACCTTC. Translation: CASSLGGGTGYYGYTF.

The V call is TRBV27, the J call TRBJ1-2, with D possibly being TRBD1 (5 bases). V lost 0 bases and J 7 bases, leaving 12 bases between the germline ends. In germline, CDR1 is MNHEY, CDR2 SMNVEV (reference sequence). The CDR3 runs 14 residues. The chain's CDR3 is CASSLSSRDAGYTF. The CDR3 nucleotides read TGTGCCAGCAGTTTATCGAGTAGGGACGCTGGCTACACCTTC.

The chain couples TRBV27 to TRBJ2-7; TRBD1 might be the D (6 bases). Germline CDR1 and CDR2: MNHEY and SMNVEV (reference sequence). This CDR3 comprises 11 residues. V lost 10 bases to trimming and J lost 3 bases, with 10 bases between them. CDR3 DNA sequence: TGTGCCACTATGGACAGCTACGAGCAGTACTTC. This gives the protein CATMDSYEQYF.

This clone came up a few times. The chain employs TRBV27 and TRBJ1-2; D possibly corresponds to TRBD1 (5 bases). The germline gives CDR1 MNHEY, CDR2 SMNVEV (reference sequence). V lost 4 bases to trimming and J lost 5 bases, with 17 bases between them. This CDR3 is 15 amino acids long. The CDR3 here is CASSSFGGTGYGYTF. CDR3 in DNA: TGTGCCAGCAGTTCGTTTGGCGGGACTGGGTATGGCTACACCTTC.

This clone was counted a single time. As DNA, the CDR3 is TGTGCCAGCAGCTTGGCCGGGCGGGAGAGCAATGAGCAGTTCTTC. Protein product: CASSLAGRESNEQFF. This chain connects TRBV5-4 to TRBJ2-1, with 7 bases aligning to TRBD2. The CDR3 length is 15 residues. The germline V gene encodes CDR1 SGHNT and CDR2 YYREEE (reference sequence). J lost 6 bases, V lost 0 bases, and 6 bases had no gene match.

This rearrangement joins TRBV6-5 to TRBJ2-7; 8 bases are shared with TRBD2. The V segment lost 2 bases and the J segment 2 bases; nucleotides outside the gene matches: 8. In germline, CDR1 is MNHEY, CDR2 SVGAGI. This CDR3 has 16 residues. The CDR3 region has the DNA TGTGCCAGCAGTTACCTCGGGGGGGACGGACCCTACGAGCAGTACTTC. Residues: CASSYLGGDGPYEQYF.

The genes are TRBV7-3 and TRBJ2-1; D is uncertain. The V end was cut by 0 bases, the J end by 13 bases, with 10 bases between. This CDR3 spans 12 amino acids. CDR1 is SGHTA, CDR2 FQGTGA, per germline. DNA for the CDR3: TGTGCCAGCAGCTTAACGTTCACTCCCCAGTTCTTC. Amino acid sequence: CASSLTFTPQFF.

This chain uses TRBV6-4 with TRBJ1-1; D is unresolved. Trimming shortened V by 8 bases and J by 4 bases, and 11 bases separated the two germline ends. Germline CDR1 is MRHNA and CDR2 is SNTAGT. CDR3 length equals 12 residues. CDR3: CASGDGVTEAFF. The CDR3 DNA sequence: TGTGCCAGCGGAGACGGGGTCACTGAAGCTTTCTTT.

The gene calls are TRBV2 and TRBJ2-7; 12 positions agree with TRBD2. Germline V gives CDR1 SNHLY, CDR2 FYNNEI. This CDR3 comprises 17 residues. J lost 4 bases, V lost 2 bases, and 9 bases had no gene match. The CDR3 DNA reads as TGTGCCAGCAGTGAATGGGGACTAGCGGGCATGGAGTACGAGCAGTACTTC. Encoded protein: CASSEWGLAGMEYEQYF.

The chain combines TRBV19 with TRBJ1-3; unclear D gene. Germline CDR1 and CDR2: LNHDA and SQIVND (reference sequence). The CDR3 extends over 13 amino acids. Trimming took off 6 bases at V and 0 bases at J, with 6 bases between the two ends. The CDR3 here is CASRVYSGNTIYF. The CDR3 DNA follows: TGTGCCAGTAGGGTTTACTCTGGAAACACCATATATTTT.

Concerning this clone: The conserved phenylalanine or tryptophan normally closing the CDR3 is absent here, so this likely arose from a read error. The DNA is omitted, as the CDR3 cannot be located on it reliably, and the CDR3 follows TCRdb's listing. CDR3 amino acids: CASLANRDRVML. The V and J genes are TRBV2 and TRBJ2-7; no check of the table's D call, TRBD1, against the DNA was made. Inclusive of both ends, the CDR3 amounts to 12 amino acids. Looked up from germline, CDR1 is SNHLY and CDR2 is FYNNEI.

This chain links TRBV5-1 with TRBJ2-7, with 14 positions matching TRBD2. V was clipped by 2 bases and J by 2 bases; unmatched bases: 3. The CDR3 covers 16 residues. CDR1 is SGHRS and CDR2 is YFSETQ in the germline V gene. CDR3 in amino acids: CASSFRLAGGTYEQYF. The CDR3 DNA is TGCGCCAGCAGCTTCCGACTAGCGGGAGGGACCTACGAGCAGTACTTC. Based on the CDR3 plus reference TRBV5-1 and TRBJ2-7, the full variable domain is KAGVTQTPRYLIKTRGQQVTLSCSPISGHRSVSWYQQTPGQGLQFLFEYFSETQRNKGNFPGRFSGRQFSNSRSEMNVSTLELGDSALYLCASSFRLAGGTYEQYFGPGTRLTVT.